This T cell receptor (beta chain) emerged from a study of blood T cell repertoires in COVID-19. A Seattle source enrolled patients during active infection and followed them longitudinally. The V and J ends lost 8 bases and 2 bases, in that order; junction bases with no gene match: 9. The germline CDR1 and CDR2 sequences are SNHLY and FYNNEI. The CDR3 sequence is 15 residues long. Per the authors' pipeline: How many nucleated cells were present was estimated from reference gene primer amplification. Only in-frame clones appear in the TCRdb table, and some are missing; sequencing was by immunoSEQ multiplex PCR. That table gives V, J and clone size, and the DNA gave D and trimming. The sample lists 200,000 or so clones; around 84% were seen once.

The gene calls are TRBV2 and TRBJ2-3; 8 nucleotides align to TRBD2. This receptor was identified in a woman over 75 with COVID-19, enrolled during active disease. The specimen sequenced was peripheral blood. The CDR3 loop is CASGGSSGATDTQYF. The CDR3 DNA sequence: TGTGCCAGCGGCGGAAGTAGCGGGGCCACAGATACGCAGTATTTT.